This entry lists 22 T cell receptor beta chains sequenced from one sample in a study of T cell responses to AZD1222 COVID-19 vaccine. Method: immunoSEQ multiplex PCR; TCRdb's copy keeps in-frame clones and lacks some. The sample lists over 100,000 clones, around 91% occurring once. Material: peripheral blood, obtained on day 0 of AZD1222 vaccination. Receptors originate from an adult in good health.

V and J are TRBV19 and TRBJ1-5; D possibly corresponds to TRBD1 (5 bases). The V gene's germline CDR1 is LNHDA and CDR2 SQIVND (reference sequence). The CDR3 has 15 amino acids. Trimming removed 3 bases from V and 2 bases from J, with 11 bases in between. CDR3 residues: CASSIIGDGNQPQHF. The CDR3 DNA sequence: TGTGCCAGTAGTATTATAGGGGATGGCAATCAGCCCCAGCATTTT.

The V gene is TRBV16, the J gene TRBJ1-3; D call uncertain. In germline, CDR1 is KGHSY, CDR2 FQNENV. The CDR3 runs 13 residues. Trimming removed 2 bases from V and 7 bases from J, with 9 bases in between. The CDR3 sequence: CASSQGPANTIYF. CDR3 nucleotides: TGTGCCAGCAGCCAAGGACCGGCGAACACCATATATTTT. Supplemented by reference TRBV16 and TRBJ1-3, the full variable domain reads GEEVAQTPKHLVRGEGQKAKLYCAPIKGHSYVFWYQQVLKNEFKFLISFQNENVFDETGMPKERFSAKCLPNSPCSLEIQATKLEDSAVYFCASSQGPANTIYFGEGSWLTVV.

The chain carries TRBV18 and TRBJ2-5, with TRBD2 matching 8 bases. Germline values: CDR1 KGHSH, CDR2 LQKENI. With V trimmed by 3 bases and J by 0 bases, 3 bases remained unmatched. CDR3 length: 15 amino acids. This CDR3 is CASSPLAGNQETQYF. In DNA, the CDR3 is TGTGCCAGCTCACCGTTAGCGGGGAACCAAGAGACCCAGTACTTC. The variable domain in full, completed from reference TRBV18 and TRBJ2-5, reads NAGVMQNPRHLVRRRGQEARLRCSPMKGHSHVYWYRQLPEEGLKFMVYLQKENIIDESGMPKERFSAEFPKEGPSILRIQQVVRGDSAAYFCASSPLAGNQETQYFGPGTRLLVL.

The rearrangement links TRBV7-6 to TRBJ1-5; unclear D gene. Germline V gives CDR1 SGHVS, CDR2 FNYEAQ. This CDR3 comprises 13 residues. V lost 4 bases to trimming and J lost 5 bases, with 9 bases between them. The CDR3 coding sequence is TGTGCCAGCAGCTCCCAGGTCGATCAGCCCCAGCATTTT. Translating it yields CASSSQVDQPQHF. Based on the CDR3 plus reference TRBV7-6 and TRBJ1-5, the full variable domain is GAGVSQSPRYKVTKRGQDVALRCDPISGHVSLYWYRQALGQGPEFLTYFNYEAQQDKSGLPNDRFSAERPEGSISTLTIQRTEQRDSAMYRCASSSQVDQPQHFGDGTRLSIL.

J is TRBJ2-1 and V is TRBV7-2; D gene unclear. Germline V gene lookup returns CDR1 SGHTA and CDR2 FQGNSA. The CDR3 contains 16 residues. V was shortened by 5 bases and J by 0 bases, with 14 bases between the two germline ends. The CDR3 spells CASSLWVQSSYNEQFF. DNA for the CDR3: TGTGCCAGCAGCCTATGGGTACAAAGCTCCTACAATGAGCAGTTCTTC.

The chain carries TRBV15 and TRBJ2-1; D call uncertain. The germline V and J ends were trimmed by 0 bases and 10 bases, with 13 bases remaining between them. The CDR3 has 14 amino acids. From germline, CDR1 is LNHNV and CDR2 YYDKDF (reference sequence). The CDR3 protein is CATSRDALVGEQFF. In DNA form, the CDR3 reads TGTGCCACCAGCAGAGATGCGCTCGTTGGGGAGCAGTTCTTC.

This chain joins TRBV5-6 and TRBJ1-1; D may be TRBD1 (5 bases). From germline, CDR1 is SGHDT and CDR2 YYEEEE. Trimming took off 4 bases at V and 2 bases at J, with 9 bases between the two ends. The CDR3 sequence is 13 residues long. The CDR3 coding sequence is TGTGCCAGCAGCCTAGACAGAAACACTGAAGCTTTCTTT. Its translation is CASSLDRNTEAFF.

This clone was detected once. V and J are TRBV20-1 and TRBJ2-3; either TRBD1 or TRBD2 may fit D (5 bases each). This CDR3 has 14 amino acids. In germline, CDR1 is DFQATT, CDR2 SNEGSKA (reference sequence). Trimming took off 3 bases at V and 2 bases at J, with 12 bases between the two ends. The CDR3 region has the DNA TGCAGTGCTAGTTGGCAGGGAGCCACAGATACGCAGTATTTT. Residues: CSASWQGATDTQYF.

CDR3 in DNA: TGTGCCAGTAGACCTCCAGGGACAGCGAACACTGAAGCTTTCTTT. It yields the protein CASRPPGTANTEAFF. The rearrangement joins TRBV19 to TRBJ1-1; TRBD1 matches 7 bases. Germline CDR1 and CDR2: LNHDA and SQIVND (reference sequence). The trim removed 6 bases at V and 1 base at J, leaving 8 bases unmatched. The CDR3 is made up of 15 amino acids.

J is TRBJ1-4 and V is TRBV19; D unclear. V dropped 1 base and J dropped 0 bases, with 6 bases sitting between them. Germline V gene data show CDR1 as LNHDA and CDR2 as SQIVND (reference sequence). The CDR3 totals 15 residues. The CDR3 DNA sequence: TGTGCCAGTAGTATAGGGGCTGCAACTAATGAAAAACTGTTTTTT. Protein: CASSIGAATNEKLFF.

The CDR3 DNA follows: TGTGCCAGCAGCTTCCGACAGGGGTATGAAAAACTGTTTTTT. Translation gives CASSFRQGYEKLFF. This chain joins TRBV11-2 and TRBJ1-4, with 8 bases identical to TRBD1. After removal of 3 bases from V and 6 bases from J, the junction contained 3 bases not matched to a gene. Germline V gives CDR1 SGHAT, CDR2 FQNNGV. CDR3 length: 14 amino acids.

This sequence joins TRBV4-3 and TRBJ2-2, with unresolved D. Germline lookup yields CDR1 LGHNA and CDR2 YSLEER. V lost 5 bases and J lost 4, with 8 bases in between. This CDR3 comprises 13 residues. This chain's CDR3 is CASSRMGTGELFF. As DNA, the CDR3 is TGCGCCAGCAGCAGGATGGGCACCGGGGAGCTGTTTTTT.

The chain has TRBV6-5 and TRBJ2-7; TRBD1 or TRBD2 may be the D gene (5 bases each). Germline values: CDR1 MNHEY, CDR2 SVGAGI. The CDR3 consists of 12 residues. This CDR3 reads CASEGDRDGAHV. CDR3 DNA sequence: TGTGCCAGCGAAGGCGACCGGGACGGAGCTCACGTC.

The chain recombines TRBV6-5 with TRBJ2-1; 9 positions match TRBD2. Trimming at V came to 6 bases and at J to 7 bases, leaving 10 bases not matched to a gene. CDR3 length: 15 amino acids. Germline V gene data show CDR1 as MNHEY and CDR2 as SVGAGI. CDR3 coding DNA: TGTGCCAGCAGAGCAGGGCTAGCGGGGAGGAATGAGCAGTTCTTC. This gives the protein CASRAGLAGRNEQFF.

The chain uses TRBV19 and TRBJ1-1; D remains unclear. Trimming took off 7 bases at V and 0 bases at J, with 15 bases between the two ends. The CDR3 covers 15 residues. Germline lookup yields CDR1 LNHDA and CDR2 SQIVND (reference sequence). The CDR3 DNA is TGTGCCAGTAACGGTGGGCAGATAATGAACACTGAAGCTTTCTTT. Translating gives CASNGGQIMNTEAFF.

The rearrangement joins TRBV11-1 to TRBJ2-1; 10 nucleotides line up with TRBD2. In germline, CDR1 is SGHAT, CDR2 FQDESV (reference sequence). The J segment lost 12 bases and the V segment lost 2 bases, leaving 13 bases of the junction unmatched. The CDR3 runs 16 residues. The CDR3 nucleotides are TGTGCCAGCAGCTTAATACGGCTAGCGGGGGCCGAACCGCAGTTCTTC. Protein: CASSLIRLAGAEPQFF.

This clone was picked up one time. This chain connects TRBV9 to TRBJ1-2, with no clear D. Germline CDR1 is SGDLS and CDR2 is YYNGEE. This CDR3 region has 12 residues. Trimming removed 0 bases at V and 3 bases at J, with 3 bases between. Here the CDR3 DNA reads TGTGCCAGCAGCGTAGGTCACTATGGCTACACCTTC. Translation: CASSVGHYGYTF.

This clone has only one observation. The J gene is TRBJ1-2, the V gene TRBV3-1 (or the pseudogene TRBV3-2); no reliable D call. Per germline, CDR1 LGHDT and CDR2 YNNKEL (reference sequence). This CDR3 contains 16 residues. Trimming pared 1 base from V and 5 bases from J, leaving 17 bases between. The CDR3 sequence is CASSQASGNMVYGYTF. CDR3 in DNA: TGTGCCAGCAGCCAAGCCTCCGGGAATATGGTGTATGGCTACACCTTC.

J is TRBJ1-1 and V is TRBV5-1, with 12 bases lining up with TRBD1. Per germline, CDR1 SGHRS and CDR2 YFSETQ. The CDR3 runs 18 residues. The V gene end was trimmed by 1 base and the J gene end by 5 bases; junction bases not matched to a gene: 12. CDR3 nucleotide sequence: TGCGCCAGCAGCTTGCGAGCCGGGACAGGGGGCGCGGGGACTGAAGCTTTCTTT. Its translation: CASSLRAGTGGAGTEAFF.

The V call is TRBV20-1, the J call TRBJ1-1, with D possibly TRBD1 on 5 matching bases. There are 11 residues in the CDR3. The germline CDR1 and CDR2 sequences are DFQATT and SNEGSKA (reference sequence). The ends were cut back, 6 bases at V and 4 bases at J, with 9 bases in the middle. CDR3 region: CSARGGTEAFF. DNA of the CDR3: TGCAGTGCCCGGGGGGGCACTGAAGCTTTCTTT.

V usage is TRBV7-9 and J usage is TRBJ1-6; D gene ambiguous. From germline, CDR1 is SEHNR and CDR2 FQNEAQ (reference sequence). The CDR3 has 15 amino acids. Trimming removed 1 base at V and 5 bases at J, with 9 bases between. In DNA form, the CDR3 reads TGTGCCAGCAGCTTAGACCTAGCAGATAATTCACCCCTCCACTTT. It translates to CASSLDLADNSPLHF.

V gene TRBV6-5 combines with J gene TRBJ1-4, with TRBD1 as a possible D gene (5 bases). V was trimmed by 0 bases and J by 3 bases, leaving 11 bases between them. Per the germline V gene, CDR1 is MNHEY and CDR2 is SVGAGI. This CDR3 is built from 16 residues. The CDR3 reads CASSYSAGPPNEKLFF. The DNA for the CDR3 is TGTGCCAGCAGTTACTCTGCGGGACCCCCTAATGAAAAACTGTTTTTT.